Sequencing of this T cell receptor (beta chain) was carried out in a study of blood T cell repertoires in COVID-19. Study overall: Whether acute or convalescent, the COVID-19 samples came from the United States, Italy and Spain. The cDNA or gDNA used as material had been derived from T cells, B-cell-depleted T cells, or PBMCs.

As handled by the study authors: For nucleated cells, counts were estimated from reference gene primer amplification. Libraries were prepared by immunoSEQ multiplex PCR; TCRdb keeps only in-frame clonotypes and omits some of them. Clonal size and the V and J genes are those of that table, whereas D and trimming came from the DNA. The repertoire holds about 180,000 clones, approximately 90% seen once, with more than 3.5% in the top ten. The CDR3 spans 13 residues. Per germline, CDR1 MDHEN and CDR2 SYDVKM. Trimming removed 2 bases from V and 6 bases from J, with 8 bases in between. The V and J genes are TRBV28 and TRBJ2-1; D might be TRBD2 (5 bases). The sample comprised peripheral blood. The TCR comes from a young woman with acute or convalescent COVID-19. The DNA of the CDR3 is TGTGCCAGCAGTTTAGGAGGACCCAATGAGCAGTTCTTC. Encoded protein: CASSLGGPNEQFF.